Presented here are 17 T cell receptor beta chains from one specimen sequenced in a study of identical twins (dated by TCRdb to the mid-2010s). Receptor libraries were prepared by 5' RACE. Sequencing used an Illumina HiSeq 2000. The public reads were run again by TCRdb, first through fastp at Q25 and then through MiXCR, and only productive beta chains were kept. Rows matching on CDR3 protein sequence are summarized as one entry with the most common DNA and genes. For this sample the table gives 1.5 million to 2 million distinct CDR3 sequences, of which around 33% were detected only once. The ten largest clones take up around 0.3% of the sample. The sequencing input was cord blood. The receptors originated from a newborn girl in good health.

This sequence joins TRBV4-1 and TRBJ1-5, with a possible D match to TRBD1 (5 bases). The CDR3 has 15 residues. The germline gives CDR1 MGHRA, CDR2 YSYEKL. V lost 1 base to trimming and J lost 0 bases, with 7 bases between them. CDR3 bases: TGCGCCAGCAGCCAAGGCAGGGATAGCAATCAGCCCCAGCATTTT. Protein product: CASSQGRDSNQPQHF.

This clonotype showed up just a few times. This chain joins TRBV28 and TRBJ2-7; 8 bases are shared with TRBD1. Germline values: CDR1 MDHEN, CDR2 SYDVKM. The CDR3 contains 13 residues. The V segment lost 6 bases and the J segment 5 bases; nucleotides outside the gene matches: 6. The CDR3 region has the DNA TGTGCCAGCAGCCCGACAGGGGATGACGAGCAGTACTTC. This codes for CASSPTGDDEQYF.

The table lists this clonotype with a few counts. J is TRBJ2-1 and V is TRBV6-5, with 9 bases aligning to TRBD1. The CDR3 is made up of 17 amino acids. Germline lookup yields CDR1 MNHEY and CDR2 SVGAGI. The ends lost 4 bases at V and 4 bases at J; junction bases unmatched: 11. Here the CDR3 reads CASSSPSGQGPYNEQFF. In DNA form, the CDR3 reads TGTGCCAGCAGTTCTCCGTCGGGACAGGGCCCTTACAATGAGCAGTTCTTC.

This clonotype has just a few counts. The chain combines TRBV2 with TRBJ2-2, with no clear D. V dropped 2 bases and J dropped 3 bases, with 10 bases sitting between them. Germline lookup yields CDR1 SNHLY and CDR2 FYNNEI. The CDR3 covers 15 residues. The CDR3 nucleotides read TGTGCCAGCAGTGAAATCGCAGGCCACACCGGGGAGCTGTTTTTT. It encodes CASSEIAGHTGELFF.

The sample holds many counts of this clonotype. V and J are TRBV11-2 and TRBJ2-7; 7 nucleotides agree with TRBD1. V lost 5 bases to trimming and J lost 3 bases; unmatched junction nucleotides: 4. The CDR3 consists of 13 residues. From germline, CDR1 is SGHAT and CDR2 FQNNGV. CDR3 DNA: TGTGCCAGCAGCCCCGACAGGGACTACGAGCAGTACTTC. Translation gives CASSPDRDYEQYF.

V gene TRBV29-1 combines with J gene TRBJ2-1; TRBD1 agrees at 8 bases. CDR1 and CDR2 from the germline V gene are SQVTM and ANQGSEA. The J segment lost 6 bases and the V segment lost 4 bases, leaving 5 bases of the junction unmatched. The length of the CDR3 is 13 residues. CDR3 protein: CSVGVTGGNEQFF. The CDR3 nucleotides read TGCAGCGTTGGGGTCACAGGGGGCAATGAGCAGTTCTTC.

This chain links TRBV6-1 with TRBJ1-1; TRBD1 might be the D (5 bases). CDR1 MNHNS and CDR2 SASEGT come from the germline V gene. Trimming took 3 bases from V and 4 from J, leaving 9 bases between them. The CDR3 contains 13 residues. The CDR3 reads CASSDQGVTEAFF. The CDR3, as DNA: TGTGCCAGCAGTGACCAGGGTGTCACTGAAGCTTTCTTT.

This clonotype was counted only a few times. This chain connects TRBV15 to TRBJ2-7, with D perhaps TRBD2 (6 bases). Trimming removed 1 base at V and 2 bases at J, with 15 bases between. The CDR3 runs to 16 residues. The V gene's germline CDR1 is LNHNV and CDR2 YYDKDF (reference sequence). The chain's CDR3 is CATSRALSSGPYEQYF. CDR3 coding DNA: TGTGCCACCAGCAGAGCACTAAGTAGCGGACCCTACGAGCAGTACTTC.

This rearrangement joins TRBV20-1 to TRBJ1-4, with 8 bases fitting TRBD1. Germline V CDR1 and CDR2: DFQATT, SNEGSKA (reference sequence). The trim removed 4 bases at V and 5 bases at J, leaving 3 bases unmatched. This CDR3 is built from 13 residues. The CDR3 DNA is TGCAGTGCTATGGGGACAGGCAATGAAAAACTGTTTTTT. Translating it yields CSAMGTGNEKLFF.

This clonotype has a handful of counts. This chain uses TRBV7-2 with TRBJ2-5, with 15 bases fitting TRBD2. V dropped 6 bases and J dropped 2; count of bases not matched to a gene: 16. Germline V gives CDR1 SGHTA, CDR2 FQGNSA. The CDR3 is made up of 20 amino acids. CDR3 loop: CASSLPGLAGGRHRQETQYF. CDR3 DNA sequence: TGTGCCAGCAGTTTACCGGGACTAGCGGGGGGTCGACACAGACAAGAGACCCAGTACTTC.

This clonotype was counted a few times. The chain is built from TRBV20-1 and TRBJ2-3; TRBD2 is a possible D gene (6 bases). The germline V and J ends were trimmed by 6 bases and 0 bases, with 16 bases remaining between them. The CDR3 spans 15 residues. The germline V gene encodes CDR1 DFQATT and CDR2 SNEGSKA (reference sequence). The CDR3 sequence is CSATPLATSTDTQYF. The CDR3 DNA follows: TGCAGTGCCACCCCACTAGCCACTAGCACAGATACGCAGTATTTT.

The chain joins TRBV7-2 to TRBJ2-1; 8 bases are shared with TRBD2. The length of the CDR3 is 15 residues. In germline, CDR1 is SGHTA, CDR2 FQGNSA. Trimming took 2 bases from V and 6 from J; bases not matched to a gene: 6. CDR3 sequence reads: CASSLSRLASNEQFF. CDR3 in DNA: TGTGCCAGCAGCTTATCGAGACTAGCGAGCAATGAGCAGTTCTTC.

This clonotype was recorded a few times. The V gene is TRBV27, the J gene TRBJ1-5; TRBD1 is a possible D gene (5 bases). V was clipped by 2 bases and J by 3 bases, with 11 bases between them. Germline lookup yields CDR1 MNHEY and CDR2 SMNVEV (reference sequence). This CDR3 comprises 15 residues. CDR3 region: CASSLRGRDNQPQHF. CDR3 DNA sequence: TGTGCCAGCAGTTTAAGGGGCAGGGACAATCAGCCCCAGCATTTT.

V usage is TRBV3-1 and J usage is TRBJ2-1; D ambiguous. Germline values: CDR1 LGHDT, CDR2 YNNKEL (reference sequence). The germline V and J ends were trimmed by 0 bases and 3 bases, with 9 bases remaining between them. This CDR3 region has 15 residues. The CDR3 protein is CASSQDSGDYNEQFF. The CDR3 bases are TGTGCCAGCAGCCAAGATTCTGGAGACTACAATGAGCAGTTCTTC.

This clonotype came up once. This chain connects TRBV7-9 to TRBJ1-1; D is possibly TRBD1 (5 bases). The CDR3 has 16 amino acids. V gave up 4 bases and J gave up 2 bases, with 17 bases separating them. The germline CDR1 and CDR2 sequences are SEHNR and FQNEAQ (reference sequence). CDR3: CASSSTWGEGNTEAFF. DNA for the CDR3: TGTGCCAGCAGCTCTACCTGGGGGGAGGGAAACACTGAAGCTTTCTTT.

The chain joins TRBV6-1 to TRBJ1-1; D might be TRBD1 (6 bases). The CDR3 contains 15 residues. V was cut by 7 bases and J by 1 base, with 16 bases left in between. The germline CDR1 and CDR2 sequences are MNHNS and SASEGT. CDR3 DNA: TGTGCCAGCAACCGAGGGGGATTAAGGAACACTGAAGCTTTCTTT. It yields the protein CASNRGGLRNTEAFF.

The table lists this clonotype with a few counts. The V call is TRBV5-1, the J call TRBJ1-2; D remains unclear. CDR3 length: 15 amino acids. Per germline, CDR1 SGHRS and CDR2 YFSETQ. V lost 0 bases and J lost 4, with 13 bases in between. CDR3 coding DNA: TGCGCCAGCAGCTTGGAGCTTTCGTCCTTCTATGGCTACACCTTC. Its translation: CASSLELSSFYGYTF.